This is a list of T cell receptor beta chains from one sample in a study of cytomegalovirus exposure and HLA in healthy donors. Libraries were prepared by immunoSEQ multiplex PCR; TCRdb keeps only in-frame clonotypes and omits some of them. The table lists fewer than 100,000 clones, roughly 78% of them singletons. The sequenced material came from PBMCs. The receptors were sampled from a male donor in good health and CMV-seropositive. Both conserved end residues are part of each CDR3.

v_call	j_call	cdr3_aa
TRBV7-9	TRBJ2-5	CASSFSSVNGETQYF
TRBV28	TRBJ1-5	CASSLPRQGVNNQPQHF
TRBV11-2	TRBJ2-1	CASSPRLAAAYNEQFF
TRBV6-6	TRBJ2-7	CASRRQGFYEQYF
TRBV7-9	TRBJ1-2	CASSLPGQLYGYTF
TRBV6-1	TRBJ1-5	CASSEEGTVRQPQHF
TRBV6-1	TRBJ1-5	CASNSAGVSNQPQHF
TRBV6-1	TRBJ1-5	CASSGRTVEPQHF
TRBV7-3	TRBJ1-1	CASSFDSPNTEAFF
TRBV7-2	TRBJ2-5	CASSLRWGAETQYF
TRBV7-9	TRBJ2-7	CASRAWSGRTYEQYF
TRBV9	TRBJ2-2	CASPESNTGELFF
TRBV6-4	TRBJ2-2	CASSEDGRETGELFF
TRBV2	TRBJ1-5	CASTPQGLSQPQHF
TRBV27	TRBJ2-1	CASSGLAGGNYNEQFF
TRBV6-5	TRBJ2-2	CASRETGNPGELFF
TRBV19	TRBJ1-2	CASRRQGNYGYTF
TRBV2	TRBJ2-2	CASSKTFNTGELFF
TRBV9	TRBJ2-1	CASSPIGANYNEQFF
TRBV9	TRBJ2-7	CASSVGTSGPYEQYF
TRBV5-4	TRBJ2-1	CASRYGGRVEQFF
TRBV28	TRBJ2-6	CASRGGGDIGSGANVLTF
TRBV6-5	TRBJ1-2	CASSSRSRGLNYGYTF
TRBV5-5	TRBJ2-2	CASSTGTGVTGELFF
TRBV18	TRBJ1-1	CASSPVRQGEAFF
TRBV6-4	TRBJ2-2	CASTETSGSGLGELFF